The 28 T cell receptor beta chains below all came from one sample that was sequenced in a study of beta chain features in type 1 diabetes. Since all of the isolated RNA was reverse transcribed, expressed TCRB transcripts were what got sequenced. Data came from immunoSEQ multiplex PCR; TCRdb stores just in-frame clones and leaves some out. The sample includes about 360,000 clones, around 12% seen only once; the top ten take less than 0.02%. The sample comprised naive CD4+ T cells from blood. The receptors stem from a young man in good health.

This clone was observed a few times. V usage is TRBV9 and J usage is TRBJ1-1; D not certain. V was trimmed by 2 bases and J by 5 bases, leaving 19 bases between them. Germline CDR1 SGDLS, CDR2 YYNGEE. This CDR3 is built from 16 residues. The CDR3 sequence is CASSVEIGRAGTEAFF. In nucleotides, the CDR3 is TGTGCCAGCAGCGTTGAAATAGGACGCGCGGGAACTGAAGCTTTCTTT.

This clone was recorded a few times. The V gene is TRBV7-2, the J gene TRBJ2-7; D is perhaps TRBD2 (6 bases). Germline V gene data show CDR1 as SGHTA and CDR2 as FQGNSA. This CDR3 comprises 17 residues. The V gene lost 2 bases and the J gene lost 0 bases, with 17 bases spanning the gap. DNA for the CDR3: TGTGCCAGCAGCTTACCACCCCCTACTAGCTACTCCTACGAGCAGTACTTC. Translation: CASSLPPPTSYSYEQYF.

The gene calls are TRBV11-2 and TRBJ1-1, with 8 bases aligning to TRBD1. In germline, CDR1 is SGHAT, CDR2 FQNNGV. This CDR3 is 15 amino acids long. J was trimmed by 4 bases and V by 4 bases; bases with no gene match: 8. The CDR3 spells CASSYSGGSGTEAFF. Written as DNA, the CDR3 is TGTGCCAGCAGCTACTCAGGGGGCTCGGGCACTGAAGCTTTCTTT.

The chain links TRBV6-5 to TRBJ1-1; no firm D call. Germline values: CDR1 MNHEY, CDR2 SVGAGI. V was trimmed by 2 bases and J by 1 base, leaving 5 bases between them. The CDR3 contains 13 residues. CDR3 nucleotide sequence: TGTGCCAGCAGTTACGGGAGGAACACTGAAGCTTTCTTT. It is translated as CASSYGRNTEAFF.

This clone was detected only a few times. This chain uses TRBV9 with TRBJ2-7; 11 positions match TRBD2. The germline gives CDR1 SGDLS, CDR2 YYNGEE. V gave up 0 bases and J gave up 2 bases; unmatched junction bases: 4. CDR3 length: 16 residues. Written as DNA, the CDR3 is TGTGCCAGCAGCGTAGGGACTAGCGGGCTAACCTACGAGCAGTACTTC. This codes for CASSVGTSGLTYEQYF.

J is TRBJ2-2 and V is TRBV9, with 7 bases fitting TRBD2. V dropped 0 bases and J dropped 6; count of bases not matched to a gene: 14. The germline CDR1 and CDR2 sequences are SGDLS and YYNGEE. The CDR3 contains 18 residues. The CDR3 here is CASSVGVWTRGEAGELFF. CDR3 nucleotides: TGTGCCAGCAGCGTAGGGGTTTGGACTAGGGGAGAAGCCGGGGAGCTGTTTTTT.

Turning to this clone: This sequence may be a read error, since a much larger clone differs from it by one base. The J gene is TRBJ2-1, the V gene TRBV4-2; 8 bases fit TRBD2. V was pared by 2 bases and J by 5 bases, with 5 bases of the junction left unmatched. Germline CDR1 LGHNA, CDR2 YNFKEQ. This CDR3 spans 15 amino acids. The CDR3 loop is CASSQRIAGNNEQFF. CDR3 nucleotide sequence: TGTGCCAGCAGCCAACGGATAGCGGGGAACAATGAGCAGTTCTTC.

The chain joins TRBV5-4 to TRBJ1-1, with TRBD1 identical over 8 bases. The CDR3 covers 18 residues. Germline V gene data show CDR1 as SGHNT and CDR2 as YYREEE (reference sequence). After removal of 4 bases from V and 0 bases from J, the junction contained 14 bases not matched to a gene. For the CDR3, the DNA is TGTGCCAGCAGCGATGGACAGGGAAGGGCCTCTATGAACACTGAAGCTTTCTTT. It yields the protein CASSDGQGRASMNTEAFF.

The chain recombines TRBV9 with TRBJ1-3; weak D call: TRBD1 (6 bases). The ends were cut back, 2 bases at V and 2 bases at J, with 20 bases in the middle. The CDR3 is 18 amino acids. Germline loops: CDR1 SGDLS, CDR2 YYNGEE. CDR3 amino acids: CASSVAAGSGVTGNTIYF. As DNA, the CDR3 is TGTGCCAGCAGCGTCGCCGCGGGTTCAGGGGTTACTGGAAACACCATATATTTT.

Ten or more counts support this clone. The chain uses TRBV4-3 and TRBJ2-5; a possible D gene is TRBD2 (6 bases). The germline V gene encodes CDR1 LGHNA and CDR2 YSLEER. This CDR3 comprises 16 residues. The V end lost 1 base, the J end lost 4 bases, and 16 bases lay between the germline ends. The CDR3 DNA is TGCGCCAGCAGCCAAGTAGGAGGGAGACCGACAGAGACCCAGTACTTC. This codes for CASSQVGGRPTETQYF.

This clone was picked up a small number of times. V is TRBV4-3 and J is TRBJ2-3; TRBD1 agrees at 8 bases. The germline gives CDR1 LGHNA, CDR2 YSLEER. This CDR3 is built from 16 residues. Trimming cost V 3 bases and J 0 bases; bases outside gene matches: 5. This chain's CDR3 is CASSQRTGSSTDTQYF. CDR3 DNA: TGCGCCAGCAGCCAGAGGACAGGGTCGAGCACAGATACGCAGTATTTT.

J is TRBJ1-1 and V is TRBV28; a possible D gene is TRBD1 (6 bases). This CDR3 contains 15 residues. V lost 0 bases and J 5 bases, leaving 13 bases between the germline ends. Germline CDR1 reads MDHEN; CDR2 reads SYDVKM. The CDR3 region has the DNA TGTGCCAGCAGTTTATGGGCAGGGGTGTTAACTGAAGCTTTCTTT. Protein: CASSLWAGVLTEAFF.

This clone came up a few times. The rearrangement links TRBV7-2 to TRBJ1-2; TRBD1 aligns across 7 bases. The V segment lost 1 base and the J segment 5 bases; nucleotides outside the gene matches: 7. The length of the CDR3 is 15 residues. Germline assignment: CDR1 SGHTA and CDR2 FQGNSA. This chain's CDR3 is CASSLGTGQKYGYTF. CDR3 nucleotide sequence: TGTGCCAGCAGCTTAGGGACGGGACAGAAGTATGGCTACACCTTC.

The V gene is TRBV7-9, the J gene TRBJ2-7, with TRBD1 identical over 7 bases. V dropped 1 base and J dropped 2; count of bases not matched to a gene: 2. The CDR3 consists of 14 residues. Germline lookup yields CDR1 SEHNR and CDR2 FQNEAQ (reference sequence). CDR3 protein: CASSLVRGPYEQYF. The CDR3 DNA reads as TGTGCCAGCAGCTTAGTAAGGGGGCCCTACGAGCAGTACTTC.

This clone has only a few counts. This chain uses TRBV18 with TRBJ1-6; tentatively, D is TRBD1 (5 bases). The CDR3 is 16 residues long. V lost 3 bases to trimming and J lost 7 bases, with 16 bases between them. The germline V gene has CDR1 KGHSH and CDR2 LQKENI. The CDR3 is CASSPPNRGGNSPLHF. CDR3 coding DNA: TGTGCCAGCTCACCGCCAAATAGGGGAGGGAATTCACCCCTCCACTTT.

The rearrangement uses TRBV15 and TRBJ1-2, with TRBD1 matching 8 bases. This CDR3 is built from 15 residues. After removal of 4 bases from V and 8 bases from J, the junction contained 12 bases not matched to a gene. From germline, CDR1 is LNHNV and CDR2 YYDKDF (reference sequence). CDR3 residues: CATSTGTDRGRGYTF. DNA for the CDR3: TGTGCCACCAGCACCGGAACTGACAGGGGTCGGGGCTACACCTTC.

In this sample, this clone turned up a few times. This chain uses TRBV30 with TRBJ2-1; no reliable D call. Germline-derived CDR1 and CDR2 are GTSNPN and SVGIG (reference sequence). Trimming took off 5 bases at V and 7 bases at J, with 9 bases between the two ends. The CDR3 runs 11 residues. The CDR3 DNA is TGTGCCTGGTCAGGAATAAATGAGCAGTTCTTC. It specifies CAWSGINEQFF.

This clone has a count of ten or more. This sequence joins TRBV14 and TRBJ2-6; D is unclear. CDR1 and CDR2 (germline): SGHDN, FVKESK. The V end lost 5 bases, the J end lost 0 bases, and 5 bases lay between the germline ends. This CDR3 has 14 residues. As DNA, the CDR3 is TGTGCCAGCAGCGCCAGCTCTGGGGCCAACGTCCTGACTTTC. It encodes CASSASSGANVLTF. The full variable domain, its missing parts supplied by reference TRBV14 and TRBJ2-6, is EAGVTQFPSHSVIEKGQTVTLRCDPISGHDNLYWYRRVMGKEIKFLLHFVKESKQDESGMPNNRFLAERTGGTYSTLKVQPAELEDSGVYFCASSASSGANVLTFGAGSRLTVL.

The chain carries TRBV7-2 and TRBJ2-7; no clear D. Germline CDR1 and CDR2: SGHTA and FQGNSA. The CDR3 length is 13 residues. Between the trimmed V and J ends, which lost 1 base and 4 bases, there was a span of 8 bases. The DNA of the CDR3 is TGTGCCAGCAGCTTAGGGCTAGAATACGAGCAGTACTTC. The encoded protein is CASSLGLEYEQYF.

This clone was counted between two and nine times. V gene TRBV5-1 combines with J gene TRBJ1-2; TRBD1 might be the D (6 bases). V was clipped by 3 bases and J by 1 base, with 10 bases between them. Germline loops: CDR1 SGHRS, CDR2 YFSETQ. The CDR3 loop spans 14 amino acids. The chain's CDR3 is CASSWTANNYGYTF. In DNA, the CDR3 is TGCGCCAGCAGCTGGACAGCAAATAACTATGGCTACACCTTC. The whole variable domain, remainder taken from reference TRBV5-1 and TRBJ1-2, is KAGVTQTPRYLIKTRGQQVTLSCSPISGHRSVSWYQQTPGQGLQFLFEYFSETQRNKGNFPGRFSGRQFSNSRSEMNVSTLELGDSALYLCASSWTANNYGYTFGSGTRLTVV.

This chain uses TRBV5-4 with TRBJ2-1; TRBD2 aligns across 14 bases. The CDR3 totals 15 residues. Germline CDR1 and CDR2: SGHNT and YYREEE (reference sequence). V lost 4 bases, J lost 9 bases, and 6 bases stayed unmatched. CDR3: CASSEGLAGVGEQFF. The CDR3 DNA sequence: TGTGCCAGCAGCGAGGGACTAGCGGGAGTAGGTGAGCAGTTCTTC.

For this clone: Other DNA sequences of this sample code for an identical CDR3. V usage is TRBV30 and J usage is TRBJ1-5, with TRBD1 identical over 8 bases. The V gene's germline CDR1 is GTSNPN and CDR2 SVGIG (reference sequence). The CDR3 spans 14 residues. The trim removed 0 bases at V and 2 bases at J, leaving 0 bases unmatched. This CDR3 reads CAWSVGQGNQPQHF. The DNA of the CDR3 is TGTGCCTGGAGTGTGGGACAGGGCAATCAGCCCCAGCATTTT.

This clone was seen only a few times. The chain joins TRBV28 to TRBJ1-2, with D perhaps TRBD1 (5 bases). Germline V lookup: CDR1 MDHEN, CDR2 SYDVKM. V was pared by 3 bases and J by 4 bases, with 9 bases between. The CDR3 consists of 13 residues. The CDR3 loop reads CASSFGGIYGYTF. The CDR3 DNA is TGTGCCAGCAGTTTTGGGGGGATCTATGGCTACACCTTC.

This clone was seen only a few times. The V and J genes are TRBV4-2 and TRBJ2-3; TRBD2 is a possible D gene (5 bases). This CDR3 has 13 residues. Looked up from germline, CDR1 is LGHNA and CDR2 is YNFKEQ. Trimming removed 1 base at V and 4 bases at J, with 6 bases between. In nucleotides, the CDR3 is TGTGCCAGCAGCCAAGGTAGCGCAGATACGCAGTATTTT. Encoded protein: CASSQGSADTQYF.

The genes are TRBV6-5 and TRBJ2-5, with 7 nucleotides matching TRBD1. V lost 2 bases and J lost 1; bases outside the gene matches: 1. Germline lookup yields CDR1 MNHEY and CDR2 SVGAGI. CDR3 length equals 14 residues. The CDR3 loop reads CASSYDRVQETQYF. In DNA form, the CDR3 reads TGTGCCAGCAGTTACGACAGGGTCCAAGAGACCCAGTACTTC.

The genes are TRBV30 and TRBJ2-5; D perhaps matches TRBD1 (6 bases). The J call may be in error: the DNA end matches TRBJ2-7 better. Germline CDR1 is GTSNPN and CDR2 is SVGIG (reference sequence). The CDR3 is 13 residues long. The CDR3 here is CAWNRQEPYEQYF. The CDR3, as DNA: TGTGCCTGGAACCGACAGGAACCCTACGAGCAGTACTTC.

V and J are TRBV6-6 and TRBJ2-4; 8 bases are a match to TRBD1. This CDR3 is 15 amino acids long. Germline CDR1 MNHNY, CDR2 SVGAGI (reference sequence). The ends lost 6 bases at V and 8 bases at J; junction bases unmatched: 12. The CDR3 nucleotides read TGTGCCAGCAGCAACCCGGGACAGGTTAAGGACATTCAGTACTTC. Protein sequence: CASSNPGQVKDIQYF.

The chain combines TRBV19 with TRBJ2-5; D unclear. The V and J ends lost 4 bases and 4 bases respectively, with 10 bases between them. The CDR3 loop spans 13 amino acids. Germline V gene sequence: CDR1 LNHDA, CDR2 SQIVND (reference sequence). The CDR3 DNA sequence: TGTGCCAGTAGTACCACACAAACAGAGACCCAGTACTTC. It specifies CASSTTQTETQYF.